This TCR beta chain was recovered during a study of technical replicates of blood from a few donors. CDR3 length: 14 residues. In germline, CDR1 is SGHRS, CDR2 YFSETQ. V shed 1 base, J shed 2 bases, and the junction held 3 bases outside the gene matches. Produced via immunoSEQ multiplex PCR; TCRdb's table is partial and in-frame only. The data contain 75,000 to 100,000 clones, about 95% of them singletons. The rearrangement uses TRBV5-1 and TRBJ2-7, with 7 bases identical to TRBD1. The sequence was collected from a human donor in good health. The sequenced sample was T cells isolated from PBMCs. The CDR3 nucleotides read TGCGCCAGCAGCTTGTTTACAGGGGCCTACGAGCAGTACTTC. The encoded protein is CASSLFTGAYEQYF. The variable domain in full, completed from reference TRBV5-1 and TRBJ2-7, reads KAGVTQTPRYLIKTRGQQVTLSCSPISGHRSVSWYQQTPGQGLQFLFEYFSETQRNKGNFPGRFSGRQFSNSRSEMNVSTLELGDSALYLCASSLFTGAYEQYFGPGTRLTVT.